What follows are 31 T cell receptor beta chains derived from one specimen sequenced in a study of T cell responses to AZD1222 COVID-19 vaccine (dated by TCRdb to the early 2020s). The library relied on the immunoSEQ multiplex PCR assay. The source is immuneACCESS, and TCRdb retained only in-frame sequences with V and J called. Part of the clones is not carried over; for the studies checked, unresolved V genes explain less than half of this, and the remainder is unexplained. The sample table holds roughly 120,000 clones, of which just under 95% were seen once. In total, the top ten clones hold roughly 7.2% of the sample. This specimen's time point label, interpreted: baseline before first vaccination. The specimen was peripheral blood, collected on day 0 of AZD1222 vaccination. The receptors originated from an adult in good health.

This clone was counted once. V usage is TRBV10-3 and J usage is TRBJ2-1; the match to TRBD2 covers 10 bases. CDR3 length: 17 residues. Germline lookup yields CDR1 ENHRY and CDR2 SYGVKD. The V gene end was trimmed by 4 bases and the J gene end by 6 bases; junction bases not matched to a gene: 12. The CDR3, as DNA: TGTGCCATCAGTGGGGCTAGCGGGAGCTTCCGTCTCAATGAGCAGTTCTTC. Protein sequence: CAISGASGSFRLNEQFF.

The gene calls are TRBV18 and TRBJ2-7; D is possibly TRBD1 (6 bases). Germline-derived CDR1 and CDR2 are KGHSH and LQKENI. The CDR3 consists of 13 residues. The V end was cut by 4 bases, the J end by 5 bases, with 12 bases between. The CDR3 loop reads CASSLGTNHEQYF. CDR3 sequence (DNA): TGTGCCAGCTCACTAGGGACAAACCACGAGCAGTACTTC.

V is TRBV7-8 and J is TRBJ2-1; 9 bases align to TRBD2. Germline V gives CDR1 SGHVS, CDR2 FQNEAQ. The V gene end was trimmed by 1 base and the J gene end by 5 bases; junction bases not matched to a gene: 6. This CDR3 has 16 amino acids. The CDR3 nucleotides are TGTGCCAGCAGCTTAGGGCACAGCGGGAGGCACAATGAGCAGTTCTTC. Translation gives CASSLGHSGRHNEQFF. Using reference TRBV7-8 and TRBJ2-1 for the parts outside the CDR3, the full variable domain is GAGVSQSPRYKVAKRGQDVALRCDPISGHVSLFWYQQALGQGPEFLTYFQNEAQLDKSGLPSDRFFAERPEGSVSTLKIQRTQQEDSAVYLCASSLGHSGRHNEQFFGPGTRLTVL.

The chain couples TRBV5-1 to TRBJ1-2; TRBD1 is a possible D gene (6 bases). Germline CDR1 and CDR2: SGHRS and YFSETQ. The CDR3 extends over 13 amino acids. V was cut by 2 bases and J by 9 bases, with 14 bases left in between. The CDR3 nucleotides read TGCGCCAGCAGCTTTACCATAGACAGGAGCTACACCTTC. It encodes CASSFTIDRSYTF.

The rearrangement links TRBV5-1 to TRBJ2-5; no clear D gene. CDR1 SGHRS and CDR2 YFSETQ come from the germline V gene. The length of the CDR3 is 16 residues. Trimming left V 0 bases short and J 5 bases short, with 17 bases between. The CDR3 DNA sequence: TGCGCCAGCAGCTTGGTTTTAGCCGAGATTAGTGAGACCCAGTACTTC. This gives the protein CASSLVLAEISETQYF.

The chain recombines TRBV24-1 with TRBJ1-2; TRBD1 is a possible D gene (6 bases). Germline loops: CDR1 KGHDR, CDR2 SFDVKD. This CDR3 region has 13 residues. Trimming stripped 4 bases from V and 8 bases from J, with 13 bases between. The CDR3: CATSDPGTWGYTF. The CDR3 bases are TGTGCCACCAGTGACCCCGGGACATGGGGCTACACCTTC.

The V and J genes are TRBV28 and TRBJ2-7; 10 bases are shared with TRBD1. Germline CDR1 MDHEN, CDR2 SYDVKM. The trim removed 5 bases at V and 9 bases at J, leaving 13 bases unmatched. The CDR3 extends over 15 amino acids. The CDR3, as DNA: TGTGCCAGCAGTCCGGGAGGGGGACAGGGGTTCGGGCAGTACTTC. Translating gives CASSPGGGQGFGQYF.

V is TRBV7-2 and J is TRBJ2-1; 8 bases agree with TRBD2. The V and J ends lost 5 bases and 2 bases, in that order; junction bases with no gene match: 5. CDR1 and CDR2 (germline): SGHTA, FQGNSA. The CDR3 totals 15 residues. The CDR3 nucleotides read TGTGCCAGCAGCGGGACTAGGGTGGCCTACAATGAGCAGTTCTTC. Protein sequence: CASSGTRVAYNEQFF.

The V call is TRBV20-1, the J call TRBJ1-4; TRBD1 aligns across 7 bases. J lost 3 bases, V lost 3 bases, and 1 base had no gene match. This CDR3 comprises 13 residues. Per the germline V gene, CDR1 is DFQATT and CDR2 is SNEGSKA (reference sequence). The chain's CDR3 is CSASRGPNEKLFF. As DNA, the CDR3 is TGCAGTGCTAGTAGGGGGCCTAATGAAAAACTGTTTTTT.

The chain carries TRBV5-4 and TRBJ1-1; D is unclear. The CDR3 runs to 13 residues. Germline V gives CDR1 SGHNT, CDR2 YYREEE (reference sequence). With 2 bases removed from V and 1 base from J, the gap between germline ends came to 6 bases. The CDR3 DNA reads TGTGCCAGCAGCTTTGACTGGAACACTGAAGCTTTCTTT. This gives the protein CASSFDWNTEAFF. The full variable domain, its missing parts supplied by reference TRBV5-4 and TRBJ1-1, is ETGVTQSPTHLIKTRGQQVTLRCSSQSGHNTVSWYQQALGQGPQFIFQYYREEENGRGNFPPRFSGLQFPNYSSELNVNALELDDSALYLCASSFDWNTEAFFGQGTRLTVV.

CDR3 loop: CASSLGGAGTEAFF. The CDR3, as DNA: TGCGCCAGCAGTCTAGGGGGCGCTGGCACTGAAGCTTTCTTT. The rearrangement uses TRBV5-1 and TRBJ1-1; 7 bases map to TRBD1. Looked up from germline, CDR1 is SGHRS and CDR2 is YFSETQ. This CDR3 spans 14 amino acids. V lost 5 bases and J lost 4; bases outside the gene matches: 8.

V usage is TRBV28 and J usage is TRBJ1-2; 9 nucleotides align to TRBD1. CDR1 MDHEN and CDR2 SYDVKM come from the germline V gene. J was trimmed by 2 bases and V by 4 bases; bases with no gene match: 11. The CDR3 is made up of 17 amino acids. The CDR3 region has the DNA TGTGCCAGCAGTTCCTTCGTCTGGGACAGGGAAAACTATGGCTACACCTTC. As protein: CASSSFVWDRENYGYTF.

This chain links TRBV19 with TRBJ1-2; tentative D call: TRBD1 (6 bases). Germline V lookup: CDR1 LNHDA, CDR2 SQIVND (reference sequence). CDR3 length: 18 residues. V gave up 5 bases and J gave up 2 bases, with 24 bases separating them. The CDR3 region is CASSPPNDRPWLNYGYTF. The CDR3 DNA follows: TGTGCCAGTAGTCCTCCTAATGACAGGCCTTGGTTGAACTATGGCTACACCTTC.

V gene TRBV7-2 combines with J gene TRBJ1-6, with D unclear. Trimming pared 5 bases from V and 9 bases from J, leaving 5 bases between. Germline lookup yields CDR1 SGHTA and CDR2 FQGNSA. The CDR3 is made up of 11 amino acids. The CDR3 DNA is TGTGCCAGCAGCCAGAGTTCACCCCTCCACTTT. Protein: CASSQSSPLHF.

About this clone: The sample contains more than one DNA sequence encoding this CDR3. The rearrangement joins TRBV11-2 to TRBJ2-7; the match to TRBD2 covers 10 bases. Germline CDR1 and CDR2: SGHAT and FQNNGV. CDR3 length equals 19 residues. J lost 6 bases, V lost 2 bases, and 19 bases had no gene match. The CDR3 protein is CASSLSLAGVGGATSEQYF. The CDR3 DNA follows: TGTGCCAGCAGCTTAAGTCTAGCGGGAGTCGGTGGAGCTACTTCCGAGCAGTACTTC.

The CDR3 spells CASSADRGGYEQYF. The CDR3 DNA follows: TGTGCCAGCAGCGCGGACAGGGGGGGCTACGAGCAGTACTTC. The chain links TRBV7-2 to TRBJ2-7, with 10 positions matching TRBD1. There are 14 residues in the CDR3. Trimming at V came to 5 bases and at J to 3 bases, leaving 4 bases not matched to a gene. Germline values: CDR1 SGHTA, CDR2 FQGNSA.

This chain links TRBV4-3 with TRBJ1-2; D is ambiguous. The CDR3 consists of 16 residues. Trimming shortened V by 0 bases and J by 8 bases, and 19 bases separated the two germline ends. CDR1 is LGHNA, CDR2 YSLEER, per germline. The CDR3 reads CASSQDEETILYGYTF. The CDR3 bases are TGCGCCAGCAGCCAAGATGAGGAAACCATCCTCTACGGCTACACCTTC.

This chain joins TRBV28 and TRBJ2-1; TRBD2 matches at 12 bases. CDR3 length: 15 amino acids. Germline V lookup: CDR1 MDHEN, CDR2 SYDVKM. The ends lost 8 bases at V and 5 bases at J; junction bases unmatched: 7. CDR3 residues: CASFLAGGPHNEQFF. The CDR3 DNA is TGTGCCAGCTTCCTAGCGGGAGGGCCCCACAATGAGCAGTTCTTC.

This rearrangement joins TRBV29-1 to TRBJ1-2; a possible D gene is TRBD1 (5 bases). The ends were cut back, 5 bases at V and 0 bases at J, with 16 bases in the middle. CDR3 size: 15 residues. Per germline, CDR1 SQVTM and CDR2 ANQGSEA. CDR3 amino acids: CSVPTENLPNYGYTF. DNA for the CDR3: TGCAGCGTTCCGACAGAGAATTTACCTAACTATGGCTACACCTTC.

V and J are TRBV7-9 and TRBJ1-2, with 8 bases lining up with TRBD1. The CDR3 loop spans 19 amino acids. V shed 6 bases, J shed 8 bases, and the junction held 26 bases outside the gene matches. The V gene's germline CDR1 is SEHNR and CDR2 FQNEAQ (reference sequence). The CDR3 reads CASSSPSRSDREALGGYTF. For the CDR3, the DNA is TGTGCCAGCAGTTCACCCTCTCGCTCGGACAGGGAGGCCTTGGGAGGCTACACCTTC.

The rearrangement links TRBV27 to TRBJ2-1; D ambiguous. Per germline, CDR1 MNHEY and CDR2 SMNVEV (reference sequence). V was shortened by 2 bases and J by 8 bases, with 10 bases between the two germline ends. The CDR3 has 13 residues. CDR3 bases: TGTGCCAGCAGTTTAAGCCTAGTTGATGAGCAGTTCTTC. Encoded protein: CASSLSLVDEQFF.

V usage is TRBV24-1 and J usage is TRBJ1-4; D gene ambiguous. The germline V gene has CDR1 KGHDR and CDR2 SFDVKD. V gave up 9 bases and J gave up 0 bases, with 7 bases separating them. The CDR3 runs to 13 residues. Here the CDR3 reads CATLSATNEKLFF. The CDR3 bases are TGTGCCACCTTGAGCGCAACTAATGAAAAACTGTTTTTT.

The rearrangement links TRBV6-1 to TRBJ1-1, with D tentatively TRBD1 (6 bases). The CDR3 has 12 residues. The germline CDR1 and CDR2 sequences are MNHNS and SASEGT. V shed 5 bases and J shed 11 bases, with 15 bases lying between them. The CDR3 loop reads CASSSGAVSAFF. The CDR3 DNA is TGTGCCAGCAGTTCGGGGGCCGTCTCGGCTTTCTTT.

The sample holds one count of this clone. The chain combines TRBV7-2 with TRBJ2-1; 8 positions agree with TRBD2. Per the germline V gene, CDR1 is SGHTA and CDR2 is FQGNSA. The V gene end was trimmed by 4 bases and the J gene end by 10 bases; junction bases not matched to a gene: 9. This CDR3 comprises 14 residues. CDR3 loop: CASSSSGSGGEQFF. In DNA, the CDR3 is TGTGCCAGCAGCTCCTCGGGGTCGGGAGGGGAGCAGTTCTTC.

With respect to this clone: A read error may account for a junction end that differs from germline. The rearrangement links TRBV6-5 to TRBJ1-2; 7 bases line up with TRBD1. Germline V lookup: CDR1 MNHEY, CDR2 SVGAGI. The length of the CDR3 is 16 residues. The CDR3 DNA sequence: TGTGCCAGCAGGTACTCCCGGGAAGGGGGCGACTATGGCTACACCTTC. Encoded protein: CASRYSREGGDYGYTF.

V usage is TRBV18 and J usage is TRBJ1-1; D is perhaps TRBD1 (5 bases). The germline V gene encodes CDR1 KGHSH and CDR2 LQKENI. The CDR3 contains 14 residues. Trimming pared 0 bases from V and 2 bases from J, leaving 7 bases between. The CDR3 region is CASSPPGVNTEAFF. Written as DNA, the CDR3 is TGTGCCAGCTCACCACCAGGGGTTAACACTGAAGCTTTCTTT.

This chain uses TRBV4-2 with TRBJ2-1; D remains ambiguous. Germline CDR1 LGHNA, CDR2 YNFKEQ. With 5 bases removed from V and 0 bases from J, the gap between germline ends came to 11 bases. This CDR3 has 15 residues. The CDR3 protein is CASSERQGSYNEQFF. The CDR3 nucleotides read TGTGCCAGCAGCGAACGCCAAGGCTCCTACAATGAGCAGTTCTTC.

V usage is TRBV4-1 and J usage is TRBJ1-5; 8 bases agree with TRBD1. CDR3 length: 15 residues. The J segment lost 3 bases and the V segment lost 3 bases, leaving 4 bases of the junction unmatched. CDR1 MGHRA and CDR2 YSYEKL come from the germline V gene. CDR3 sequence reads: CASSQPDRDNQPQHF. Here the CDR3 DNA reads TGCGCCAGCAGCCAGCCGGACAGGGACAATCAGCCCCAGCATTTT.

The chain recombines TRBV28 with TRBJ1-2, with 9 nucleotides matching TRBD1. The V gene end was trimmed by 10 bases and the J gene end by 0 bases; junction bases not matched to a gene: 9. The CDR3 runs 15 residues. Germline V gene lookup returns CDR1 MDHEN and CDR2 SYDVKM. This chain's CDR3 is CAILGDREANYGYTF. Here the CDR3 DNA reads TGTGCCATTCTCGGGGACAGGGAAGCTAACTATGGCTACACCTTC.

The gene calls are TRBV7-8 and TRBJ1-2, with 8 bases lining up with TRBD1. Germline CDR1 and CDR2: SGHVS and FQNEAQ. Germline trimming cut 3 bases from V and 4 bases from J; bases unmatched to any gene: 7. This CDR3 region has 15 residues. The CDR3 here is CASSLGQDPPYGYTF. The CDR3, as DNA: TGTGCCAGCAGCTTGGGACAGGACCCCCCCTATGGCTACACCTTC. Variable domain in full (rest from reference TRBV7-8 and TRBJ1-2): GAGVSQSPRYKVAKRGQDVALRCDPISGHVSLFWYQQALGQGPEFLTYFQNEAQLDKSGLPSDRFFAERPEGSVSTLKIQRTQQEDSAVYLCASSLGQDPPYGYTFGSGTRLTVV.

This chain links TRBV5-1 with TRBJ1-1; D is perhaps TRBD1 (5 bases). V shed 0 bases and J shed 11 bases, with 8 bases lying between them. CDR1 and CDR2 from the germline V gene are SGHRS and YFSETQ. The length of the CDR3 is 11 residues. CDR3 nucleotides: TGCGCCAGCAGCTTGGGTGGGACGGCTTTCTTT. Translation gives CASSLGGTAFF.